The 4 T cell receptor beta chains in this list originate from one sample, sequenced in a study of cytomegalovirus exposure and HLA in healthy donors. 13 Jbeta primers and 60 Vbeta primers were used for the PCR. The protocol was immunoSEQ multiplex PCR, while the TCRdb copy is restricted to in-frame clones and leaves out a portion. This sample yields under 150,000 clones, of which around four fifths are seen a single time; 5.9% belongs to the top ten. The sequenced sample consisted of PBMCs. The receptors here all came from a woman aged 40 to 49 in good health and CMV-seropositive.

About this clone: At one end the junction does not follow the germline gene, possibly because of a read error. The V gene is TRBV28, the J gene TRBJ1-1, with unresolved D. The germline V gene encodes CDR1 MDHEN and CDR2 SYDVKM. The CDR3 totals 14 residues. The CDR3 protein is CASSLSGRETEAFF. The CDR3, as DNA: TGTGCCAGCAGCTTATCGGGTCGAGAGACTGAAGCTTTCTTT.

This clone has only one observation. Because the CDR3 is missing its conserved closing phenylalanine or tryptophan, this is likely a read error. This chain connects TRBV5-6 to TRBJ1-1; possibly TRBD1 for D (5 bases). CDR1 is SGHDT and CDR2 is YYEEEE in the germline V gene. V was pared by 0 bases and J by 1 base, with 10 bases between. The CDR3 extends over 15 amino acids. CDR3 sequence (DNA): TGTGCCAGCAGCTTGGAAGGGGCAGGGAACACTGAAGCTTTCCTT. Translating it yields CASSLEGAGNTEAFL.

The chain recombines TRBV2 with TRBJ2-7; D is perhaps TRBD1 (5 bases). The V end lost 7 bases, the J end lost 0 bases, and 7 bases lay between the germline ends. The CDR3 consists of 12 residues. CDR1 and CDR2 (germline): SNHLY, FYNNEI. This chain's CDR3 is CASTGYSYEQYF. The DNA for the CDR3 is TGTGCCAGCACAGGGTACTCCTACGAGCAGTACTTC.

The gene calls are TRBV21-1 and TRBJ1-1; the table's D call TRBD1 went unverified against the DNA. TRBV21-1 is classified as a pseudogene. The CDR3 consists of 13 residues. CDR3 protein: CASSKNQAREAFF. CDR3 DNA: TGTGCCAGCAGTAAAAATCAGGCGCGTGAAGCTTTCTTT.